Presented here are 30 T cell receptor beta chains from one specimen sequenced in a study of regulatory T cells in long-lasting Graves disease listed by TCRdb under 2021. Interpreted using the paper, the time point label stands for: newly diagnosed GD, antithyroid drugs for less than 3 months. For both TCR sequencing and RNA sequencing, RNA was extracted from PBMCs using TRIzol. Library construction relied on multiplex PCR. The sample was run on an Illumina HiSeq 4000. TCR beta libraries were built with iRepertoire HTBI primers and Arm-PCR amplification of CDR3 regions. Starting from the raw public reads, TCRdb applied fastp trimming at Q25, assembled clones with MiXCR and retained in-frame beta chains. Rows merge per CDR3 protein into single entries with the most common DNA and genes. Recorded for this sample are 530,000 or so distinct CDR3 sequences; less than 15% of them occurred a single time. Roughly 10% of the sample comes from the top ten.

The sample was also linked to a second study, of T cells in Graves' hyperthyroidism and ophthalmopathy.

The sample was peripheral blood mononuclear cells (PBMCs), taken at new diagnosis, from a patient treated with antithyroid drugs. All receptors derive from a man aged 30 to 39 with Graves disease. Donor details come from another sample of the same person, matched by shared clones.

This clonotype was counted ten times or more. The genes are TRBV7-8 and TRBJ1-5; TRBD1 is a possible D gene (6 bases). The V end was cut by 1 base, the J end by 7 bases, with 14 bases between. This CDR3 region has 15 residues. The germline gives CDR1 SGHVS, CDR2 FQNEAQ. This CDR3 is CASSLGGGGWQPQHF. CDR3 DNA sequence: TGTGCCAGCAGCTTAGGAGGGGGGGGATGGCAGCCCCAGCATTTT.

This clonotype was detected only a few times. The rearrangement links TRBV12-3 or TRBV12-4 to TRBJ2-1, with D possibly being TRBD2 (5 bases). Trimming took 6 bases from V and 10 from J, leaving 16 bases between them. The length of the CDR3 is 13 residues. The CDR3 sequence: CASRPGLAWEQFF. CDR3 DNA sequence: TGTGCCAGCAGGCCCGGACTGGCATGGGAGCAGTTCTTC.

On this clonotype: A much larger clone is a single base away; this may be a read error. The chain recombines TRBV6-2 or TRBV6-3 with TRBJ1-1; D is undetermined. The CDR3 is made up of 14 amino acids. Germline V gene sequence: CDR1 MNHEY, CDR2 SVGEGT. The DNA of the CDR3 is TGTGCCACCCGCCCCGGGGTAATGAAAACTGAAGCTTTCTTT. Encoded protein: CATRPGVMKTEAFF.

This clonotype was recorded a few times. Sequence at one end of the junction differs from germline and may be a read error. This chain connects TRBV10-3 to TRBJ2-1, with no clear D. This CDR3 has 11 residues. Per germline, CDR1 ENHRY and CDR2 SYGVKD. The CDR3 DNA is TGTGCCATCAGTCAGTCTGATGAGCAGTTCTTC. Encoded protein: CAISQSDEQFF.

This clonotype was observed many times. The chain has TRBV9 and TRBJ1-4, with TRBD1 as a possible D gene (6 bases). The V end lost 2 bases, the J end lost 4 bases, and 12 bases lay between the germline ends. Germline V gene lookup returns CDR1 SGDLS and CDR2 YYNGEE. The CDR3 has 15 amino acids. CDR3 region: CASSVRGQGNEKLFF. The CDR3 DNA reads TGTGCCAGCAGCGTGCGGGGGCAGGGTAATGAAAAACTGTTTTTT.

This clonotype was seen only a few times. The rearrangement joins TRBV6-2 or TRBV6-3 to TRBJ2-1; 9 nucleotides agree with TRBD1. This CDR3 has 15 amino acids. Germline CDR1 reads MNHEY; CDR2 reads SVGEGT. Germline trimming cut 6 bases from V and 4 bases from J; bases unmatched to any gene: 7. The CDR3 spells CASRRGQGTYNEQFF. CDR3 DNA sequence: TGTGCCAGCAGAAGGGGACAGGGAACTTACAATGAGCAGTTCTTC.

CDR3 amino acids: CASSLSGTGSRGYTF. The CDR3 DNA reads as TGTGCCAGCAGCTTAAGCGGGACAGGGAGTCGTGGCTACACCTTC. J is TRBJ1-2 and V is TRBV27, with 9 bases fitting TRBD1. Germline values: CDR1 MNHEY, CDR2 SMNVEV (reference sequence). The CDR3 length is 15 residues. Unmatched junction bases numbered 12, after V lost 6 bases and J lost 7 bases.

For the CDR3, the DNA is TGTGCCAGCAGCGTAGAAGTGGTCGCGGTCAACGAGCAGTACTTC. Translated: CASSVEVVAVNEQYF. The J gene is TRBJ2-7, the V gene TRBV9, with D uncertain. Trimming left V 0 bases short and J 5 bases short, with 15 bases between. The CDR3 has 15 amino acids. Germline V gene sequence: CDR1 SGDLS, CDR2 YYNGEE.

This clonotype appeared many times. V and J are TRBV5-5 and TRBJ2-7, with unresolved D. V shed 5 bases and J shed 1 base, with 13 bases lying between them. CDR1 and CDR2 from the germline V gene are SGHKS and YYEKEE (reference sequence). The CDR3 has 14 residues. The CDR3 DNA reads TGTGCCAGCAGTTACGAGCTGGGTTCCTACGAGCAGTACTTC. Its translation is CASSYELGSYEQYF.

This clonotype was picked up many times. The genes are TRBV6-1 and TRBJ2-7; 9 bases map to TRBD1. Per the germline V gene, CDR1 is MNHNS and CDR2 is SASEGT. V dropped 6 bases and J dropped 2; count of bases not matched to a gene: 8. The CDR3 length is 15 residues. CDR3 nucleotide sequence: TGTGCCAGCAGCCGGGACAGGGATATTCCCTACGAGCAGTACTTC. This translates into CASSRDRDIPYEQYF.

This clonotype has a handful of counts. The rearrangement links TRBV30 to TRBJ2-1; tentatively, D is TRBD2 (5 bases). This CDR3 comprises 16 residues. The germline V gene has CDR1 GTSNPN and CDR2 SVGIG (reference sequence). The V end was cut by 3 bases, the J end by 0 bases, with 15 bases between. The CDR3 coding sequence is TGTGCCTGGAGCCCCCGCGGGTGGAGCTCCTACAATGAGCAGTTCTTC. It encodes CAWSPRGWSSYNEQFF.

This clonotype was recorded at least ten times. The genes are TRBV5-1 and TRBJ2-7; 9 bases line up with TRBD1. This CDR3 is built from 18 residues. V was pared by 0 bases and J by 1 base, with 11 bases of the junction left unmatched. CDR1 is SGHRS, CDR2 YFSETQ, per germline. The CDR3 protein is CASSLDWTGAASSYEQYF. The CDR3 DNA follows: TGCGCCAGCAGCTTGGATTGGACAGGGGCCGCATCTTCCTACGAGCAGTACTTC.

This clonotype was found many times. V usage is TRBV12-3 or TRBV12-4 and J usage is TRBJ1-2; 7 nucleotides align to TRBD1. V lost 6 bases and J lost 3; bases outside the gene matches: 7. CDR3 length equals 14 residues. The CDR3 protein is CASRSTGLDYGYTF. Here the CDR3 DNA reads TGTGCCAGCAGATCGACAGGGCTGGACTATGGCTACACCTTC.

This clonotype appeared many times. This chain joins TRBV24-1 and TRBJ2-5; tentative D call: TRBD2 (5 bases). CDR3 size: 14 residues. Germline V gene data show CDR1 as KGHDR and CDR2 as SFDVKD. Deletions cut 4 bases from V and 1 base from J, with 9 bases between. The CDR3 nucleotides are TGTGCCACCAGTGACGTAAGCGGCCAAGAGACCCAGTACTTC. Its translation is CATSDVSGQETQYF.

This clonotype was picked up many times. The chain employs TRBV6-1 and TRBJ2-5, with a tentative D call TRBD2 (5 bases). The CDR3 has 13 amino acids. The germline CDR1 and CDR2 sequences are MNHNS and SASEGT. CDR3 sequence reads: CPPPGLLGETQYF. The CDR3 coding sequence is TGTCCTCCCCCAGGACTTTTGGGGGAGACCCAGTACTTC.

Many counts were recorded for this clonotype. The chain employs TRBV9 and TRBJ1-1; tentative D call: TRBD1 (5 bases). Germline CDR1 and CDR2: SGDLS and YYNGEE. Trimming left V 4 bases short and J 4 bases short, with 17 bases between. The CDR3 spans 15 residues. CDR3 sequence (DNA): TGTGCCAGCAGCCGACCCGCCCGGGGGAGCACTGAAGCTTTCTTT. Translated: CASSRPARGSTEAFF. The complete variable domain, with remaining parts taken from reference TRBV9 and TRBJ1-1, reads DSGVTQTPKHLITATGQRVTLRCSPRSGDLSVYWYQQSLDQGLQFLIQYYNGEERAKGNILERFSAQQFPDLHSELNLSSLELGDSALYFCASSRPARGSTEAFFGQGTRLTVV.

This clonotype was counted ten times or more. The CDR3 spells CASSQEAGVSTDTQYF. The DNA for the CDR3 is TGTGCCAGCAGCCAAGAAGCCGGGGTTAGCACAGATACGCAGTATTTT. The rearrangement links TRBV3-1 to TRBJ2-3, with a tentative D call TRBD2 (5 bases). The CDR3 is 16 amino acids. Trimming removed 0 bases at V and 0 bases at J, with 10 bases between. CDR1 is LGHDT and CDR2 is YNNKEL in the germline V gene (reference sequence).

This clonotype was detected a few times. CDR3: CASSDWASPPYNEQFF. The DNA for the CDR3 is TGCGCCAGCAGTGATTGGGCTAGTCCCCCCTACAATGAGCAGTTCTTC. The chain uses TRBV10-2 and TRBJ2-1, with no clear D. Between the trimmed V and J ends, which lost 3 bases and 2 bases, there was a span of 14 bases. The CDR3 length is 16 residues. Looked up from germline, CDR1 is WSHSY and CDR2 is SAAADI.

The chain combines TRBV12-3 or TRBV12-4 with TRBJ2-3; 12 bases agree with TRBD1. Losses at the gene ends were 8 bases for V and 4 bases for J; bases not matched to a gene: 16. This CDR3 contains 18 residues. The CDR3 bases are TGTGCCAGCCTCGCCGGGACAGGGGGCATTCCTCAGGCAGATACGCAGTATTTT. Amino acid sequence: CASLAGTGGIPQADTQYF.

Details on this clonotype: A much larger clonotype is one base distant, so this may be a read error. The chain combines TRBV6-5 with TRBJ2-1, with no clear D. The CDR3 extends over 12 amino acids. Germline CDR1 and CDR2: MNHEY and SVGAGI. Trimming took off 0 bases at V and 12 bases at J, with 9 bases between the two ends. The CDR3 loop reads CASSYSSGRQFF. DNA for the CDR3: TGTGCCAGCAGTTACTCGAGTGGTAGGCAGTTCTTC.

This rearrangement joins TRBV25-1 to TRBJ1-6; 10 nucleotides line up with TRBD1. Germline V CDR1 and CDR2: MGHDK, SYGVNS. After removal of 4 bases from V and 7 bases from J, the junction contained 10 bases not matched to a gene. The CDR3 length is 17 residues. Here the CDR3 DNA reads TGTGCCAGCAGTGGCTCGACAGGGGGCACTGACAATTCACCCCTCCACTTT. Its translation: CASSGSTGGTDNSPLHF. The complete variable domain, with remaining parts taken from reference TRBV25-1 and TRBJ1-6, reads EADIYQTPRYLVIGTGKKITLECSQTMGHDKMYWYQQDPGMELHLIHYSYGVNSTEKGDLSSESTVSRIRTEHFPLTLESARPSHTSQYLCASSGSTGGTDNSPLHFGNGTRLTVT.

This clonotype came up many times. This rearrangement joins TRBV12-3 or TRBV12-4 to TRBJ1-4; D not certain. V was cut by 6 bases and J by 4 bases, with 6 bases left in between. The CDR3 is made up of 12 amino acids. The CDR3 DNA is TGTGCCAGCAGATCCGGTAATGAAAAACTGTTTTTT. Translating it yields CASRSGNEKLFF.

This chain uses TRBV9 with TRBJ2-6; 10 bases are a match to TRBD1. This CDR3 has 17 amino acids. The germline V gene encodes CDR1 SGDLS and CDR2 YYNGEE. V was clipped by 4 bases and J by 0 bases; unmatched bases: 4. As DNA, the CDR3 is TGTGCCAGCAGCATGGACAGGGGGAGCTCTGGGGCCAACGTCCTGACTTTC. It encodes CASSMDRGSSGANVLTF.

The CDR3 DNA reads TGTGCCAGCAGAAGGACCGGAGCCAAAAACATTCAGTACTTC. This sequence encodes CASRRTGAKNIQYF. The chain carries TRBV14 and TRBJ2-4; D is undetermined. Trimming took off 6 bases at V and 0 bases at J, with 9 bases between the two ends. This CDR3 comprises 14 residues. Germline V lookup: CDR1 SGHDN, CDR2 FVKESK. Using reference TRBV14 and TRBJ2-4 for the parts outside the CDR3, the full variable domain is EAGVTQFPSHSVIEKGQTVTLRCDPISGHDNLYWYRRVMGKEIKFLLHFVKESKQDESGMPNNRFLAERTGGTYSTLKVQPAELEDSGVYFCASRRTGAKNIQYFGAGTRLSVL.

This clonotype has at least ten counts. The rearrangement uses TRBV27 and TRBJ2-3; TRBD2 aligns across 7 bases. V trimming: 10 bases; J trimming: 3 bases; junction bases outside the gene matches: 10. This CDR3 has 14 residues. Looked up from germline, CDR1 is MNHEY and CDR2 is SMNVEV (reference sequence). The CDR3 DNA reads TGTGCCACCCGGCGGGAGTTTGGAACAGATACGCAGTATTTT. Protein sequence: CATRREFGTDTQYF.

This clonotype was seen only a few times. The rearrangement links TRBV10-2 to TRBJ2-1; TRBD1 matches 10 bases. The CDR3 extends over 14 amino acids. Germline V gene lookup returns CDR1 WSHSY and CDR2 SAAADI. Germline trimming cut 7 bases from V and 9 bases from J; bases unmatched to any gene: 9. CDR3 sequence (DNA): TGCGCCAGCAAGGGCGGACAGGGGGTCGGTGAGCAGTTCTTC. Its translation is CASKGGQGVGEQFF.

In this sample, this clonotype turned up many times. This rearrangement joins TRBV11-1 to TRBJ2-1, with TRBD1 matching over 9 bases. V shed 5 bases, J shed 6 bases, and the junction held 5 bases outside the gene matches. This CDR3 has 14 residues. Germline loops: CDR1 SGHAT, CDR2 FQDESV (reference sequence). The CDR3 spells CASSPGQGSNEQFF. The DNA of the CDR3 is TGTGCCAGCAGCCCAGGACAGGGGTCCAATGAGCAGTTCTTC.

This clonotype was recorded many times. V usage is TRBV24-1 and J usage is TRBJ2-3; D gene ambiguous. Germline CDR1 is KGHDR and CDR2 is SFDVKD. V lost 0 bases to trimming and J lost 6 bases, with 3 bases between them. This CDR3 has 12 amino acids. CDR3 DNA: TGTGCCACCAGTGATTTGGGGGATACGCAGTATTTT. Protein product: CATSDLGDTQYF.

This sequence joins TRBV2 and TRBJ2-2; 10 bases line up with TRBD2. CDR1 and CDR2 from the germline V gene are SNHLY and FYNNEI. The CDR3 is 19 residues long. With 6 bases clipped from V and 6 bases from J, the junction kept 19 bases outside the gene matches. Here the CDR3 DNA reads TGTGCCAGCAGCCCCGCAGTCAGCGGGAGGGCCTTCAACGCCGGGGAGCTGTTTTTT. Translation: CASSPAVSGRAFNAGELFF.

This clonotype was seen ten or more times. The chain links TRBV29-1 to TRBJ2-1, with a weak D call TRBD1 (6 bases). The CDR3 spans 14 residues. Germline CDR1 SQVTM, CDR2 ANQGSEA. V was pared by 6 bases and J by 5 bases, with 17 bases between. CDR3 sequence (DNA): TGCAGCGTCGCGAGGGGGACGGTAAACAATGAGCAGTTCTTC. It encodes CSVARGTVNNEQFF.